This T cell receptor beta chain was captured in a study of neurological immune-mediated disorders (dated by TCRdb to about 2019). Regarding the study in general: Among the approximately 35 multiple sclerosis patients, relapsing-remitting MS accounted for around 30 and secondary progressive MS accounted for 3. The cohort comprised roughly 69 subjects: roughly 15 HAM/TSP patients, around 35 multiple sclerosis patients and around 20 healthy controls. The 95 to 110 TCR-beta libraries covered PBMC samples along with longitudinal samples, technical triplicates, and paired sorted CD4+ and CD8+ T-cell subsets. Peripheral blood TCR-beta repertoires from HTLV-I-associated myelopathy (HAM/TSP) patients, multiple sclerosis patients and healthy controls were compared by UMI-based sequencing.

TCR libraries for sorted subsets were made from 950,000 to 1,000,000 sorted CD4+ or CD8+ T cells. The multiple sclerosis patients were enrolled in a US clinical protocol that evaluated disease progression with magnetic resonance imaging. Peripheral blood underwent Ficoll-Hypaque density gradient centrifugation to isolate PBMCs, which were then cryopreserved in liquid nitrogen. Paired sorted CD4+ and CD8+ subsets came from healthy controls, HAM/TSP patients and MS patients. General study outcomes and caveats: Across subjects, expanded clones never shared an identical CDR3 amino acid sequence, which suggests that the TCR-beta repertoires in every group were private. TCR clonal expansion was greatest in HAM/TSP patients and smallest in MS patients, who ranked below even healthy controls. The MS cluster showed no association with clinical or MRI features, and the authors stated that larger cohorts are needed. Phylogenetic analysis grouped repertoires from 18 of 34 MS patients into a cluster of related CDR3 sequences, suggesting a possible repertoire-level signature.

cDNA was synthesized by template-switch 5'RACE using a primer with a 10-nucleotide random unique molecular identifier that tagged each TCR transcript. Over 180 million TCR-beta sequences, covering 15-18 subjects, were produced in each sequencing run. The RNeasy kit was used for extraction of total RNA. The KAPA Real-time Library Amplification kit was used to amplify TCR-beta VDJ regions with primers targeting the TCR constant region and the 5'RACE anchor. Sample indexes and Illumina adaptors were added in a first PCR, and a second PCR then increased library yield. The roughly 650 bp TCR product was size-selected on a 2% E-gel SizeSelection system after Ampure bead purification. Before pooling, library quality was checked on a Bioanalyzer, concentration was measured with Qubit, and libraries were quantified with the Kapa Library Quantification kit. Libraries were sequenced paired-end 2 x 150 bp on an Illumina HiSeq 2500. To increase sequence diversity, roughly 25-31% phiX was spiked into each library pool. Regarding the original processing steps: Quality-filtered reads were processed with the UMI-based MiGEC pipeline, which removed over 75% of raw TCR sequences during error correction. IMGT germline references were used for alignment of VDJ genes, and clonotypes were defined by a unique CDR3 amino acid sequence together with V-J genes. VDJtools evaluated clonal expansion, Shannon diversity and CDR3 relatedness (CalcPairwiseDistances, ClusterSamples); CLCbio workbench built phylogenetic trees. Using coefficient-of-variation modelling across technical triplicates, the study counted a clone as expanded if it had at least 8 unique UMIs. The public reads were reprocessed in TCRdb via fastp at Q25 and MiXCR, keeping in-frame beta chains. Entries that share a CDR3 protein sequence are merged under the most common genes and DNA. For this entry, the V and J calls and clone size follow TCRdb and not the study's own pipeline. The sample data list 40,000 to 55,000 distinct CDR3 sequences, and approximately 6.2% of these were observed just once. Clones ranked in the top ten supply roughly 1.4% of the sample.

This clonotype was observed many times. It lacks a known antigen. Per-base qualities were not stored, and no clone one base away is much larger. This sequence was found in a woman aged 18-29 years with multiple sclerosis. Sequences were obtained from CD4+ T cells from blood.

The DNA sequence reads TGTGCCAGCAGCTCGGGACTAGCGGACACCGGGGAGCTGTTTTTT. The encoded protein is CASSSGLADTGELFF. The chain was built from TRBV11-3 and TRBJ2-2, and 11 bases in between align with TRBD2. From its cysteine to its phenylalanine, the CDR3 spans 15 amino acids. The kept DNA is CDR3 alone, 45 bases in frame from the first base. Trimming accounts for 4 bases at V and 3 bases at J, while the number of junction bases matched to no gene is 1. The germline V gene supplies CDR1 SGHNT and CDR2 YENEEA.